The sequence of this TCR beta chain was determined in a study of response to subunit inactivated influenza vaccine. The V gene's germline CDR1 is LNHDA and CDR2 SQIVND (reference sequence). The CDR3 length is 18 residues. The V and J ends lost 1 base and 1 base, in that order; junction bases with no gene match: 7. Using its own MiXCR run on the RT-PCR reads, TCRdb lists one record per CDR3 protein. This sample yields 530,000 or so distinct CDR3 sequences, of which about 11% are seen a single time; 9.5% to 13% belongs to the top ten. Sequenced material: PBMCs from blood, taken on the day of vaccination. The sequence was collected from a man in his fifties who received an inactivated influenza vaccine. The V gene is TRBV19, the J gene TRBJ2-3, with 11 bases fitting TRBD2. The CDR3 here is CASSIVGSGGAGTDTQYF. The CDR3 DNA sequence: TGTGCCAGTAGTATAGTGGGTAGCGGGGGGGCTGGCACAGATACGCAGTATTTT.